The TCR beta chain under discussion was sequenced for a study of cytomegalovirus exposure and HLA in healthy donors. About this clone: One end of the junction is discordant with germline, which a read error may explain.

This PCR relied on a set of 60 Vbeta primers and 13 Jbeta primers. This table comes from immunoSEQ multiplex PCR, and its TCRdb copy is limited to in-frame clones, with some not included. Of around 130,000 clones listed, about four fifths were seen once; the top ten hold around 0.67%. In germline, CDR1 is SEHNR, CDR2 FQNEAQ (reference sequence). The length of the CDR3 is 12 residues. The J gene is TRBJ1-2, the V gene TRBV7-9, with a weak D call TRBD1 (5 bases). The sample comprised PBMCs. This clonotype was obtained from a man aged 18 to 35 in good health and CMV-seronegative. The CDR3 sequence: CSSSLSALGDTF. In DNA form, the CDR3 reads TGTTCCAGCAGCTTAAGCGCCTTAGGGGACACCTTC.